This entry lists 22 T cell receptor beta chains sequenced from one sample in a study of blood T cell repertoires in COVID-19. Profiling relied on immunoSEQ multiplex PCR, and the TCRdb table lists in-frame clones only, not all of them. The sample lists about 21,000 clones, around 87% seen once, with around 17% in the top ten. Specimen: peripheral blood. The receptors were sampled from an older man with acute or convalescent COVID-19.

The rearrangement uses TRBV25-1 and TRBJ1-2; 8 nucleotides match TRBD1. From germline, CDR1 is MGHDK and CDR2 SYGVNS. Losses at the gene ends were 7 bases for V and 4 bases for J; bases not matched to a gene: 11. The CDR3 totals 15 residues. CDR3 DNA: TGTGCCAGCAAAGGATTGGACAGGGAATTCTATGGCTACACCTTC. This gives the protein CASKGLDREFYGYTF.

The CDR3, as DNA: TGTGCCAGCAGGGCAGGGGCGACACGGTCCCAGCATTTT. This sequence encodes CASRAGATRSQHF. The chain has TRBV27 and TRBJ1-5, with a possible D match to TRBD1 (6 bases). Germline CDR1 and CDR2: MNHEY and SMNVEV (reference sequence). V shed 6 bases and J shed 11 bases, with 17 bases lying between them. The CDR3 length is 13 residues.

This clone showed up just a few times. The genes are TRBV14 and TRBJ2-7; 7 bases line up with TRBD2. The CDR3 is made up of 13 amino acids. The junction had 5 bases not matched to a gene; V was cut back by 5 bases and J by 4 bases. Germline CDR1 SGHDN, CDR2 FVKESK. The CDR3 reads CASSTRGVYEQYF. The DNA for the CDR3 is TGTGCCAGCAGCACCCGGGGGGTTTACGAGCAGTACTTC.

This chain connects TRBV10-1 to TRBJ2-7, with TRBD1 matching 7 bases. Germline V gene lookup returns CDR1 WNHNN and CDR2 SYGVQD (reference sequence). V dropped 6 bases and J dropped 2; count of bases not matched to a gene: 7. The CDR3 is 14 residues long. The CDR3 here is CASSRQGRTYEQYF. The DNA of the CDR3 is TGCGCCAGCAGCCGACAGGGCCGTACCTACGAGCAGTACTTC.

This chain connects TRBV10-2 to TRBJ2-2; 10 bases align to TRBD2. From germline, CDR1 is WSHSY and CDR2 SAAADI. This CDR3 contains 18 residues. After removal of 2 bases from V and 1 base from J, the junction contained 7 bases not matched to a gene. In nucleotides, the CDR3 is TGCGCCAGCAGTGAGCCTAGCGGGGGAATTTTGAACACCGGGGAGCTGTTTTTT. Translated, it gives CASSEPSGGILNTGELFF.

This chain joins TRBV23-1 and TRBJ1-2; D remains ambiguous. Being an ORF, TRBV23-1 has a function that is uncertain. This CDR3 region has 12 residues. Between the trimmed V and J ends, which lost 6 bases and 5 bases, there was a span of 10 bases. This chain's CDR3 is CASSKGGYGYTF. The CDR3 bases are TGCGCCAGCAGCAAGGGAGGATATGGCTACACCTTC.

There are a few counts of this clone. The V and J genes are TRBV11-3 and TRBJ2-1, with TRBD2 matching 9 bases. V was pared by 1 base and J by 5 bases, with 9 bases of the junction left unmatched. Germline V gene sequence: CDR1 SGHNT, CDR2 YENEEA. This CDR3 is built from 17 residues. The CDR3 here is CASSLVLAGEGDNEQFF. The CDR3 DNA follows: TGTGCCAGCAGCTTAGTTTTAGCGGGAGAGGGGGACAATGAGCAGTTCTTC. Based on the CDR3 plus reference TRBV11-3 and TRBJ2-1, the full variable domain is EAGVVQSPRYKIIEKKQPVAFWCNPISGHNTLYWYLQNLGQGPELLIRYENEEAVDDSQLPKDRFSAERLKGVDSTLKIQPAELGDSAVYLCASSLVLAGEGDNEQFFGPGTRLTVL.

The chain couples TRBV9 to TRBJ2-2, with 7 bases that match TRBD1. Per germline, CDR1 SGDLS and CDR2 YYNGEE. The CDR3 covers 15 residues. With 1 base clipped from V and 7 bases from J, the junction kept 7 bases outside the gene matches. CDR3 loop: CASSVRGQANGELFF. CDR3 nucleotide sequence: TGTGCCAGCAGCGTAAGAGGACAGGCAAACGGGGAGCTGTTTTTT.

The genes are TRBV5-1 and TRBJ2-1, with TRBD2 matching 12 bases. Losses at the gene ends were 0 bases for V and 9 bases for J; bases not matched to a gene: 4. CDR1 is SGHRS, CDR2 YFSETQ, per germline. This CDR3 comprises 15 residues. The CDR3 protein is CASSLDPGLAGEQFF. In DNA, the CDR3 is TGCGCCAGCAGCTTGGACCCGGGACTAGCGGGTGAGCAGTTCTTC.

The chain uses TRBV19 and TRBJ1-4, with D hard to call. Germline V gene sequence: CDR1 LNHDA, CDR2 SQIVND (reference sequence). The CDR3 covers 13 residues. Deletions cut 11 bases from V and 7 bases from J, with 17 bases between. The CDR3 region is CASRRQVGEKLFF. DNA of the CDR3: TGTGCCTCTAGGCGCCAAGTCGGTGAAAAACTGTTTTTT.

The chain combines TRBV6-5 with TRBJ1-4; a possible D gene is TRBD1 (6 bases). Trimming pared 6 bases from V and 5 bases from J, leaving 16 bases between. The CDR3 spans 15 residues. The V gene's germline CDR1 is MNHEY and CDR2 SVGAGI. The CDR3 loop reads CASSKWRGGNEKLFF. In DNA, the CDR3 is TGTGCCAGCAGCAAGTGGAGGGGGGGGAATGAAAAACTGTTTTTT.

This clone was recorded a few times. The chain recombines TRBV28 with TRBJ1-5, with D maybe TRBD1 (5 bases). The V and J ends lost 4 bases and 6 bases respectively, with 19 bases between them. Per germline, CDR1 MDHEN and CDR2 SYDVKM. The CDR3 has 16 residues. This chain's CDR3 is CASSSPGGRFFQPQHF. The DNA for the CDR3 is TGTGCCAGCAGTTCCCCGGGGGGGAGATTCTTTCAGCCCCAGCATTTT.

The chain is built from TRBV7-2 and TRBJ1-3; 9 bases fit TRBD1. Germline V CDR1 and CDR2: SGHTA, FQGNSA. The CDR3 totals 15 residues. V lost 3 bases and J lost 1; bases outside the gene matches: 1. This CDR3 is CASSFGTGSGNTIYF. CDR3 DNA: TGTGCCAGCAGCTTCGGGACAGGGTCTGGAAACACCATATATTTT.

The chain employs TRBV11-2 and TRBJ2-1; 9 bases match TRBD2. This CDR3 contains 17 residues. CDR1 and CDR2 from the germline V gene are SGHAT and FQNNGV. The V segment lost 3 bases and the J segment 2 bases; nucleotides outside the gene matches: 8. The DNA of the CDR3 is TGTGCCAGCAGCTTTCGTGCTAGCGGGATTACCTACAATGAGCAGTTCTTC. Its protein product is CASSFRASGITYNEQFF.

The chain joins TRBV5-4 to TRBJ1-1; D perhaps matches TRBD1 (5 bases). Trimming shortened V by 4 bases and J by 1 base, and 14 bases separated the two germline ends. The CDR3 is 15 residues long. CDR1 is SGHNT and CDR2 is YYREEE in the germline V gene (reference sequence). The CDR3 spells CASSQEQVSNTEAFF. The CDR3 DNA is TGTGCCAGCAGCCAGGAACAGGTATCGAACACTGAAGCTTTCTTT.

DNA of the CDR3: TGCGCCAGCAGTTTACAGGGACAGGAGCAGTTCTTC. Residues: CASSLQGQEQFF. The chain links TRBV5-1 to TRBJ2-1, with 7 bases matching TRBD1. The CDR3 spans 12 residues. The V gene end was trimmed by 5 bases and the J gene end by 10 bases; junction bases not matched to a gene: 6. The germline gives CDR1 SGHRS, CDR2 YFSETQ.

V usage is TRBV24-1 and J usage is TRBJ2-1; 8 bases agree with TRBD2. The junction had 9 bases not matched to a gene; V was cut back by 4 bases and J by 5 bases. Germline-derived CDR1 and CDR2 are KGHDR and SFDVKD. This CDR3 is 16 amino acids long. For the CDR3, the DNA is TGTGCCACCAGTGACATGAGCGGGAGAAGGGACAATGAGCAGTTCTTC. It yields the protein CATSDMSGRRDNEQFF.

The chain uses TRBV19 and TRBJ1-1, with D perhaps TRBD1 (5 bases). Germline CDR1 and CDR2: LNHDA and SQIVND (reference sequence). CDR3 size: 14 residues. The V gene lost 3 bases and the J gene lost 8 bases, with 16 bases spanning the gap. Here the CDR3 reads CASSIAGRIAEAFF. CDR3 DNA: TGTGCCAGTAGTATTGCGGGGCGGATTGCGGAAGCTTTCTTT.

V gene TRBV9 combines with J gene TRBJ2-2, with TRBD2 as a possible D gene (5 bases). Germline CDR1 and CDR2: SGDLS and YYNGEE. This CDR3 is 16 amino acids long. V was cut by 0 bases and J by 4 bases, with 13 bases left in between. The CDR3 DNA is TGTGCCAGCAGCGTAGGACGAGGGTTGATCACCGGGGAGCTGTTTTTT. Translated: CASSVGRGLITGELFF.

The gene calls are TRBV27 and TRBJ2-1, with 15 bases matching TRBD2. Trimming cost V 7 bases and J 10 bases; bases outside gene matches: 14. Per the germline V gene, CDR1 is MNHEY and CDR2 is SMNVEV (reference sequence). The CDR3 is made up of 17 amino acids. Written as DNA, the CDR3 is TGTGCCAGCACCGCTTTAGGACTAGCGGGAGGGGCCATGGAGCAGTTCTTC. Translation: CASTALGLAGGAMEQFF.

The chain combines TRBV7-9 with TRBJ2-5; 10 positions match TRBD1. Germline CDR1 is SEHNR and CDR2 is FQNEAQ (reference sequence). Trimming took 5 bases from V and 3 from J; bases not matched to a gene: 3. The CDR3 loop spans 14 amino acids. The CDR3 loop is CASSQGQGEETQYF. DNA of the CDR3: TGTGCCAGCAGCCAAGGACAGGGGGAAGAGACCCAGTACTTC. The complete variable domain, with remaining parts taken from reference TRBV7-9 and TRBJ2-5, reads DTGVSQNPRHKITKRGQNVTFRCDPISEHNRLYWYRQTLGQGPEFLTYFQNEAQLEKSRLLSDRFSAERPKGSFSTLEIQRTEQGDSAMYLCASSQGQGEETQYFGPGTRLLVL.

The chain employs TRBV12-3 or TRBV12-4 and TRBJ2-2; 12 positions agree with TRBD2. The CDR3 is made up of 12 amino acids. The junction had 2 bases not matched to a gene; V was cut back by 10 bases and J by 8 bases. CDR3 loop: CATGLAGGELFF. The CDR3 nucleotides are TGTGCCACCGGACTAGCGGGAGGGGAGCTGTTTTTT.